The table lists the clone carrying this T cell receptor (beta chain) with a few counts. Its antigen is still unknown. The sample originates from a study of T cell responses to AZD1222 COVID-19 vaccine. Findings of the study overall: Just a handful of people given AZD1222 tested seropositive at baseline. Among spike-specific TCRs, nearly half reportedly target unmutated variant regions. Spike-specific TCR repertoires showed rising breadth and depth after two AZD1222 doses. Spike-wide coverage was observed for vaccine-associated CD4 TCRs, with dominant responses at 160-218 and 743-854.

The data were produced by immunoSEQ multiplex PCR, yet TCRdb's version contains in-frame clones alone and is incomplete. The table has around 160,000 clones, 90% to 95% seen once. Germline values: CDR1 GTSNPN, CDR2 SVGIG (reference sequence). Unmatched junction bases numbered 13, after V lost 2 bases and J lost 3 bases. This CDR3 is built from 16 residues. The J gene is TRBJ2-7, the V gene TRBV30; TRBD1 matches at 7 bases. The sample consisted of peripheral blood, taken 28 days after the second AZD1222 dose. The sequence came from an adult who received the AZD1222 COVID-19 vaccine. CDR3 coding DNA: TGTGCCTGGAGTTCTCGACAGGGCTCGATGGGCTACGAGCAGTACTTC. This gives the protein CAWSSRQGSMGYEQYF. The variable domain in full, with the rest retrieved from reference TRBV30 and TRBJ2-7, is SQTIHQWPATLVQPVGSPLSLECTVEGTSNPNLYWYRQAAGRGLQLLFYSVGIGQISSEVPQNLSASRPQDRQFILSSKKLLLSDSGFYLCAWSSRQGSMGYEQYFGPGTRLTVT.